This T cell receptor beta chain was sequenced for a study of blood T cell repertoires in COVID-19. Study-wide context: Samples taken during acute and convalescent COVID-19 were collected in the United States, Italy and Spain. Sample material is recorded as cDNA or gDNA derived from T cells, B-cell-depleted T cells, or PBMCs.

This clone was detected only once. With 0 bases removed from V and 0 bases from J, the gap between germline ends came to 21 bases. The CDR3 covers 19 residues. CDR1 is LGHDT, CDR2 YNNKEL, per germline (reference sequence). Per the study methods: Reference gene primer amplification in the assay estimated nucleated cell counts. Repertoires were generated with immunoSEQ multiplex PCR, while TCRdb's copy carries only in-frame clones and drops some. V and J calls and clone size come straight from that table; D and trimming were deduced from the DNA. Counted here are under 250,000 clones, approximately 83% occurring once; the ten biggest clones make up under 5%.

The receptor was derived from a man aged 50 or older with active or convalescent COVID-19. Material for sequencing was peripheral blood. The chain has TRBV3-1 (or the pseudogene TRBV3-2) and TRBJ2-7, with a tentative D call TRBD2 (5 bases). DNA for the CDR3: TGTGCCAGCAGCCAAGAGGTAGGAGGCCCTACCAAAATCTCCTACGAGCAGTACTTC. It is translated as CASSQEVGGPTKISYEQYF.